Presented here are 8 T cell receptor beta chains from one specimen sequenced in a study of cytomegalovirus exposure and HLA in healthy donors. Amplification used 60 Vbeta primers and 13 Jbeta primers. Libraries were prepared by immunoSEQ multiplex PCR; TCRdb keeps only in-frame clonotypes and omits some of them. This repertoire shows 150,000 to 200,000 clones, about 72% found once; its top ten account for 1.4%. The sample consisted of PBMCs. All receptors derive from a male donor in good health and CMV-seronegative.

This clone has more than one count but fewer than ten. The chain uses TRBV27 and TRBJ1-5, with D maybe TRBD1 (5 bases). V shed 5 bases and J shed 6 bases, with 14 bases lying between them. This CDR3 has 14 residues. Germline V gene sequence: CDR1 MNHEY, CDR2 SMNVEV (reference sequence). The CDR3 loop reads CASSLGGVGQPQHF. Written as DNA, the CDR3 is TGTGCCAGCAGTCTGGGGGGGGTAGGTCAGCCCCAGCATTTT.

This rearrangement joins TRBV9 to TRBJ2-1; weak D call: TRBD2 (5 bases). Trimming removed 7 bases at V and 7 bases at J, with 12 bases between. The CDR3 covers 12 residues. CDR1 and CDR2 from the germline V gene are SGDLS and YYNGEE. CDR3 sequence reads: CASGVGENEQFF. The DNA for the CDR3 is TGTGCCAGCGGGGTTGGGGAGAATGAGCAGTTCTTC. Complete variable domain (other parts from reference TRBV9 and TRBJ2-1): DSGVTQTPKHLITATGQRVTLRCSPRSGDLSVYWYQQSLDQGLQFLIQYYNGEERAKGNILERFSAQQFPDLHSELNLSSLELGDSALYFCASGVGENEQFFGPGTRLTVL.

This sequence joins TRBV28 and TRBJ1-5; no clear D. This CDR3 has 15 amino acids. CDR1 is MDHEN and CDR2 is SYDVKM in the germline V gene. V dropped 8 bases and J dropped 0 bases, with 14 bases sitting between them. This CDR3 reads CASAPRRNSNQPQHF. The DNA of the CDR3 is TGTGCCAGCGCCCCGCGGCGGAATAGCAATCAGCCCCAGCATTTT.

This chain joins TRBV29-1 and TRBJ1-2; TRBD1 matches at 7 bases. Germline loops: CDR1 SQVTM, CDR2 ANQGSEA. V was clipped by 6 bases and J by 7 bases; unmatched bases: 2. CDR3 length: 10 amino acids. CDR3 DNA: TGCAGCGTAGACAGGGCTGGCTACACCTTC. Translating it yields CSVDRAGYTF. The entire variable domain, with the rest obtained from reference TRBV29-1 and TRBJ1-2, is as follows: SAVISQKPSRDICQRGTSLTIQCQVDSQVTMMFWYRQQPGQSLTLIATANQGSEATYESGFVIDKFPISRPNLTFSTLTVSNMSPEDSSIYLCSVDRAGYTFGSGTRLTVV.

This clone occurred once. The CDR3 spells CASRDSIQEKLFF. The CDR3 nucleotides are TGTGCCAGCAGGGACAGTATACAGGAAAAACTGTTTTTT. V is TRBV6-1 and J is TRBJ1-4; a weak D match, TRBD1 (6 bases). Trimming removed 6 bases at V and 8 bases at J, with 13 bases between. The CDR3 has 13 amino acids. Looked up from germline, CDR1 is MNHNS and CDR2 is SASEGT.

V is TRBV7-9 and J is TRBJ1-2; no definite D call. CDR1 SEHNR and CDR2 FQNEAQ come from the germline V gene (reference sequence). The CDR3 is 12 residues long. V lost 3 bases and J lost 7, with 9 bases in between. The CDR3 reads CASSFDAGGYTF. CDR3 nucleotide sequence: TGTGCCAGCAGCTTTGATGCCGGTGGCTACACCTTC.

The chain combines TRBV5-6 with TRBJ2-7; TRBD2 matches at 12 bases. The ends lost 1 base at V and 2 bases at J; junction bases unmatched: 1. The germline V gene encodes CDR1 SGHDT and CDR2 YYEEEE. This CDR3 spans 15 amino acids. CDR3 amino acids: CASSLRLAGAYEQYF. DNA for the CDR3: TGTGCCAGCAGCTTGAGACTAGCGGGGGCCTACGAGCAGTACTTC.

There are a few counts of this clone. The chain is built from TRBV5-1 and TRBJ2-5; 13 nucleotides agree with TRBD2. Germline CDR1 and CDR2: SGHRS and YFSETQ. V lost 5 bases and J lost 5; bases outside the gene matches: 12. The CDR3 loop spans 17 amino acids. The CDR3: CASRPTSGRASGETQYF. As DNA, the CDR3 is TGCGCCAGCAGACCTACTAGCGGGAGGGCCTCGGGGGAGACCCAGTACTTC.